Presented here are 2 T cell receptor beta chains from one specimen sequenced in a study of T cells in Graves' hyperthyroidism and ophthalmopathy. The source material, RNA transcripts, was used to amplify TCR beta CDR3 regions. The TCR CDR3 first-round RT-PCR relied on the HTBI primer set. One entry per CDR3 protein results from TCRdb running MiXCR on the multiplex PCR reads. Here the sample spans almost 250,000 distinct CDR3 sequences, approximately 23% being singletons. What was sequenced was blood. These receptors were taken from a woman aged 35 to 49 with Graves' ophthalmopathy.

This clonotype was observed many times. The chain carries TRBV29-1 and TRBJ2-2; TRBD2 might be the D (6 bases). Trimming took 7 bases from V and 0 from J, leaving 12 bases between them. The V gene's germline CDR1 is SQVTM and CDR2 ANQGSEA. The CDR3 runs 14 residues. The CDR3 DNA reads TGCAGCGCTGGAGGGCAGACGAACACCGGGGAGCTGTTTTTT. It codes for CSAGGQTNTGELFF.

This clonotype has ten or more counts. The chain couples TRBV10-3 to TRBJ1-1; TRBD1 agrees at 7 bases. V lost 9 bases, J lost 0 bases, and 1 base stayed unmatched. The germline CDR1 and CDR2 sequences are ENHRY and SYGVKD. CDR3 size: 12 residues. CDR3 bases: TGTGCCATAACAGGGGTGAACACTGAAGCTTTCTTT. Its protein is CAITGVNTEAFF.